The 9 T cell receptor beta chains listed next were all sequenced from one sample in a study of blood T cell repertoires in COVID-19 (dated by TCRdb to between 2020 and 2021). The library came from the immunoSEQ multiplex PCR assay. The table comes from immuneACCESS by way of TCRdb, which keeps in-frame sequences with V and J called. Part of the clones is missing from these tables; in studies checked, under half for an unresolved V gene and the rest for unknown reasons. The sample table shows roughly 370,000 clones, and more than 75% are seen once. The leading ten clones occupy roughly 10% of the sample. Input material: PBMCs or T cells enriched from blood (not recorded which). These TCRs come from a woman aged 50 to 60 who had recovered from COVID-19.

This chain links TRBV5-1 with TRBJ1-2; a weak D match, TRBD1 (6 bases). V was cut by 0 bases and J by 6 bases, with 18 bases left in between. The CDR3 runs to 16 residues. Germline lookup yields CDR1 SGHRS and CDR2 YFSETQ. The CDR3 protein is CASSLEDRRLSHGYTF. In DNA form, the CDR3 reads TGCGCCAGCAGCTTGGAGGACAGAAGACTTTCTCATGGCTACACCTTC.

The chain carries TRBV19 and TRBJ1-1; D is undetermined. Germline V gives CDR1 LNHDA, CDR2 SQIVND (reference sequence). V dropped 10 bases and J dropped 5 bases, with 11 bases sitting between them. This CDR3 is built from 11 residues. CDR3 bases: TGTGCCACTTTAGCCGGAACTGAAGCTTTCTTT. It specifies CATLAGTEAFF.

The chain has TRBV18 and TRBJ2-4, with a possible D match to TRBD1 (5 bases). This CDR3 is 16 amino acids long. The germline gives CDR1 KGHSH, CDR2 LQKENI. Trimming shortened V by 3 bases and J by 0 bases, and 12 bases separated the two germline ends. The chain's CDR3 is CASSPGQGIAKNIQYF. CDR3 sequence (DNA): TGTGCCAGCTCACCCGGGCAGGGCATAGCCAAAAACATTCAGTACTTC.

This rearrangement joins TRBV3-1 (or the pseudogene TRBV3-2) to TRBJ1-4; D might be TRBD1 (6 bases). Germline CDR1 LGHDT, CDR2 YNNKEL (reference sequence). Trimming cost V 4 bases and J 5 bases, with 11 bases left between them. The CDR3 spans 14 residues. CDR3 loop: CASSLRTDNEKLFF. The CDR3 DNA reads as TGTGCCAGCAGCCTGAGGACAGACAATGAAAAACTGTTTTTT.

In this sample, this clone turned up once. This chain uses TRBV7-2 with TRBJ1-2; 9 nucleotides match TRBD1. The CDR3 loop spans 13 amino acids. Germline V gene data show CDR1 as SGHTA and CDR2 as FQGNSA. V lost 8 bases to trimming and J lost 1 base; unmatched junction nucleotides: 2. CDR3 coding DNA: TGTGCCAGCTCGACAGGGGGTAACTATGGCTACACCTTC. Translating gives CASSTGGNYGYTF.

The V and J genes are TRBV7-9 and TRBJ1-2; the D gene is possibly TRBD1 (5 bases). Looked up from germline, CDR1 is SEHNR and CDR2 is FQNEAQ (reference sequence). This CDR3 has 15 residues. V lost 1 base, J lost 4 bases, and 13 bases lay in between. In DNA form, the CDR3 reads TGTGCCAGCAGCTTAGACCAGGGTAGAGGCTATGGCTACACCTTC. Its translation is CASSLDQGRGYGYTF. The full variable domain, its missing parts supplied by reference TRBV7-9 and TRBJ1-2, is DTGVSQNPRHKITKRGQNVTFRCDPISEHNRLYWYRQTLGQGPEFLTYFQNEAQLEKSRLLSDRFSAERPKGSFSTLEIQRTEQGDSAMYLCASSLDQGRGYGYTFGSGTRLTVV.

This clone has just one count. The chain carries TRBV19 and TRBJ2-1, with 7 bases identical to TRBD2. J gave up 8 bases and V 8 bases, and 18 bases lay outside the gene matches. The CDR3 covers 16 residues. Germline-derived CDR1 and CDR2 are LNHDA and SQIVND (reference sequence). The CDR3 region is CASGRAAWEGEDEQFF. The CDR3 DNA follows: TGTGCCAGTGGACGTGCTGCATGGGAGGGAGAGGATGAGCAGTTCTTC.

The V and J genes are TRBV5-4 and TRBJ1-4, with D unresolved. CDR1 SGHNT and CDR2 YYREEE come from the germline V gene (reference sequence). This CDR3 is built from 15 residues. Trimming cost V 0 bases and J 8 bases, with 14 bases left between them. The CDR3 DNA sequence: TGTGCCAGCAGCTTGGCCGGTCCGGTCGAGGAAAAACTGTTTTTT. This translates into CASSLAGPVEEKLFF.

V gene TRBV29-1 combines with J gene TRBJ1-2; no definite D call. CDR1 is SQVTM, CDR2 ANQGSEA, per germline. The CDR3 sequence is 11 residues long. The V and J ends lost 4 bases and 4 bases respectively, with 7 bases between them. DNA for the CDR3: TGCAGCGTTGCCTTGTTCTATGGCTACACCTTC. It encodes CSVALFYGYTF.